Shown below are 27 T cell receptor beta chains from a single sample sequenced in a study of spatial heterogeneity in lung cancer. Time point given: sample taken at primary tumor resection. TCRdb passed the 5' RACE reads through MiXCR, listing each CDR3 protein once. The sample records more than 3,000 distinct CDR3 sequences, roughly 4.3% being singletons. For these receptors, no antigen is known. Study-wide points: Expanded intratumoral alpha and beta TCR counts tracked tumor mutation counts.

The sequencing here drew on lung tumor tissue, taken at surgery. The source is a male donor with early-stage non-small cell lung cancer.

The V and J genes are TRBV11-2 and TRBJ2-5; 10 bases align to TRBD2. V lost 7 bases to trimming and J lost 4 bases; unmatched junction nucleotides: 15. The germline CDR1 and CDR2 sequences are SGHAT and FQNNGV. The CDR3 loop spans 17 amino acids. The CDR3 loop is CASTGPGLLAGVETQYF. The DNA of the CDR3 is TGTGCCAGCACGGGACCCGGCCTTCTAGCGGGAGTAGAGACCCAGTACTTC.

The chain is built from TRBV5-1 and TRBJ2-5; D may match TRBD1 or TRBD2 (6 bases each). Germline V gene data show CDR1 as SGHRS and CDR2 as YFSETQ. V was trimmed by 4 bases and J by 2 bases, leaving 15 bases between them. This CDR3 is 15 amino acids long. The CDR3 nucleotides are TGCGCCAGCAGCAATCTAGGGGGGCAACAAGAGACCCAGTACTTC. Translation gives CASSNLGGQQETQYF.

Sample share makes this clonotype medium-sized. The chain carries TRBV30 and TRBJ1-3; D not resolved. The CDR3 sequence is 11 residues long. The germline V and J ends were trimmed by 3 bases and 4 bases, with 4 bases remaining between them. Germline CDR1 and CDR2: GTSNPN and SVGIG (reference sequence). The CDR3 nucleotides are TGTGCCTGGAGGACCGGAAACACCATATATTTT. Encoded protein: CAWRTGNTIYF.

This clonotype is medium-sized in the sample. CDR3 protein: CASSLDGRQTNQPQHF. CDR3 nucleotide sequence: TGTGCCAGCAGTTTGGATGGTAGACAAACCAATCAGCCCCAGCATTTT. V gene TRBV27 combines with J gene TRBJ1-5; D is unresolved. The germline V gene has CDR1 MNHEY and CDR2 SMNVEV (reference sequence). This CDR3 has 16 residues. V lost 3 bases, J lost 3 bases, and 15 bases lay in between.

Of note for this clonotype: The missing conserved phenylalanine or tryptophan at the end of this CDR3 makes a read error likely. The limits of the CDR3 on the DNA are not certain, so only TCRdb's listed CDR3 is given. The J gene is TRBJ1-2, the V gene TRBV4-2. CDR1 and CDR2 (germline): LGHNA, YNFKEQ. The CDR3 sequence runs 15 residues, both termini included. CDR3 sequence: CASSQDTGTPRVSFI.

The chain couples TRBV18 to TRBJ2-5; D ambiguous. Germline V gene sequence: CDR1 KGHSH, CDR2 LQKENI. Trimming left V 3 bases short and J 5 bases short, with 10 bases between. This CDR3 has 13 residues. The DNA of the CDR3 is TGTGCCAGCTCACCGCAGGACCGGGAGACCCAGTACTTC. The encoded protein is CASSPQDRETQYF.

This clonotype was recorded at least ten times. The chain employs TRBV6-1 and TRBJ1-6; D is unclear. Germline CDR1 and CDR2: MNHNS and SASEGT. CDR3 size: 14 residues. V gave up 2 bases and J gave up 8 bases, with 10 bases separating them. The CDR3 sequence: CASSEYAGYSPLHF. CDR3 coding DNA: TGTGCCAGCAGTGAATATGCCGGGTATTCACCCCTCCACTTT.

Sample share makes this clonotype medium-sized (0.01 to 0.1%). The chain is built from TRBV27 and TRBJ1-1, with D maybe TRBD1 (5 bases). V gave up 10 bases and J gave up 5 bases, with 26 bases separating them. The CDR3 consists of 16 residues. Germline CDR1 MNHEY, CDR2 SMNVEV (reference sequence). CDR3 sequence: CATISRRGYLGTEAFF. The CDR3 DNA follows: TGTGCCACCATATCCCGGAGGGGCTACCTGGGAACTGAAGCTTTCTTT.

V is TRBV19 and J is TRBJ1-1; 9 nucleotides match TRBD1. CDR3 length: 16 residues. The germline V gene has CDR1 LNHDA and CDR2 SQIVND (reference sequence). Germline trimming cut 5 bases from V and 2 bases from J; bases unmatched to any gene: 9. CDR3 protein: CASSPAPGQGNTEAFF. In nucleotides, the CDR3 is TGTGCCAGTAGTCCAGCCCCGGGACAGGGAAACACTGAAGCTTTCTTT.

Points on this clonotype: The junction departs from the called germline gene at one end, perhaps through a read error. The rearrangement links TRBV20-1 to TRBJ2-5, with D unresolved. Germline V gene lookup returns CDR1 DFQATT and CDR2 SNEGSKA (reference sequence). The CDR3 contains 14 residues. CDR3 bases: TGCAGTGCCAAGACGAGCGCAGACCAAGAGACCCAGTGCTTC. Its translation is CSAKTSADQETQCF.

To note about this clonotype: Germline and junction disagree at one end, which may indicate a read error. This sequence joins TRBV20-1 and TRBJ1-1; maybe TRBD1 (5 bases). This CDR3 spans 13 amino acids. Germline-derived CDR1 and CDR2 are DFQATT and SNEGSKA (reference sequence). DNA of the CDR3: TGCAGTACTAGAGACCAGGGAGAGACTGAAGCTTTCTTT. Its translation is CSTRDQGETEAFF.

This clonotype was counted ten times or more. J is TRBJ1-2 and V is TRBV4-2, with D tentatively TRBD1 (6 bases). V was clipped by 0 bases and J by 0 bases, with 11 bases between them. There are 16 residues in the CDR3. CDR1 LGHNA and CDR2 YNFKEQ come from the germline V gene. CDR3 sequence: CASSQETGYSNYGYTF. The CDR3 nucleotides read TGTGCCAGCAGCCAAGAGACAGGATATTCTAACTATGGCTACACCTTC.

This clonotype was seen many times. V usage is TRBV28 and J usage is TRBJ2-7; possible D gene TRBD1, 6 bases. CDR3 length: 18 amino acids. Trimming removed 4 bases at V and 1 base at J, with 23 bases between. Germline V lookup: CDR1 MDHEN, CDR2 SYDVKM. The CDR3 DNA reads as TGTGCCAGCAGTTGGGGGCTACACTATACCCGTTTATCCTACGAGCAGTACTTC. It translates to CASSWGLHYTRLSYEQYF.

This clonotype was detected many times. V gene TRBV20-1 combines with J gene TRBJ2-1; 10 positions agree with TRBD2. This CDR3 is 17 amino acids long. Germline V gene lookup returns CDR1 DFQATT and CDR2 SNEGSKA (reference sequence). The ends lost 1 base at V and 9 bases at J; junction bases unmatched: 15. The CDR3 DNA reads TGCAGTGCTAGAGTTCCTCTAGCGGGAGCGGGATTCGTTGAGCAGTTCTTC. Translation: CSARVPLAGAGFVEQFF.

Sample share makes this clonotype medium-sized (0.01 to 0.1%). The CDR3 coding sequence is TGTGCCAGCAGCCAAAATCCAGGTCAGCCCCAGCATTTT. It encodes CASSQNPGQPQHF. V usage is TRBV7-9 and J usage is TRBJ1-5, with D uncertain. CDR3 size: 13 residues. Germline V CDR1 and CDR2: SEHNR, FQNEAQ (reference sequence). V shed 5 bases and J shed 6 bases, with 11 bases lying between them.

This clonotype was recorded at least ten times. The chain joins TRBV7-2 to TRBJ2-7; D possibly corresponds to TRBD1 (5 bases). The V end was cut by 5 bases, the J end by 1 base, with 15 bases between. The germline gives CDR1 SGHTA, CDR2 FQGNSA. The CDR3 is made up of 15 amino acids. The CDR3 is CASSLRPDSSYEQYF. CDR3 bases: TGTGCCAGCAGCCTCCGCCCAGACAGTTCCTACGAGCAGTACTTC.

Sample share makes this clonotype medium-sized (0.01 to 0.1%). The genes are TRBV5-6 and TRBJ1-2; D is undetermined. Trimming left V 6 bases short and J 3 bases short, with 15 bases between. Germline CDR1 is SGHDT and CDR2 is YYEEEE. The CDR3 runs 14 residues. The CDR3 DNA reads as TGTGCCAGCATCTCTGTCGGAGACTACTATGGCTACACCTTC. It yields the protein CASISVGDYYGYTF.

This clonotype was seen many times. CDR3 in amino acids: CASSLGGQNTGELFF. The CDR3 DNA sequence: TGTGCCAGCAGCTTAGGGGGACAGAACACCGGGGAGCTGTTTTTT. The chain links TRBV7-8 to TRBJ2-2; weak D call: TRBD1 (6 bases). In germline, CDR1 is SGHVS, CDR2 FQNEAQ. Trimming took off 1 base at V and 1 base at J, with 7 bases between the two ends. CDR3 size: 15 residues. Complete variable domain (other parts from reference TRBV7-8 and TRBJ2-2): GAGVSQSPRYKVAKRGQDVALRCDPISGHVSLFWYQQALGQGPEFLTYFQNEAQLDKSGLPSDRFFAERPEGSVSTLKIQRTQQEDSAVYLCASSLGGQNTGELFFGEGSRLTVL.

Ten or more counts support this clonotype. The chain carries TRBV25-1 and TRBJ1-4; D is uncertain. Trimming took 10 bases from V and 4 from J, leaving 13 bases between them. The CDR3 spans 13 residues. Germline V lookup: CDR1 MGHDK, CDR2 SYGVNS. CDR3 sequence (DNA): TGTGCCACCGCCTCGGTTTTTAATGAAAAACTGTTTTTT. Translation gives CATASVFNEKLFF.

In its sample, this clonotype was seen a few times. V usage is TRBV25-1 and J usage is TRBJ1-4; D gene uncertain. Germline lookup yields CDR1 MGHDK and CDR2 SYGVNS. This CDR3 region has 13 residues. With 8 bases removed from V and 8 bases from J, the gap between germline ends came to 15 bases. This CDR3 reads CASARPGGEKLFF. The CDR3 DNA reads as TGTGCCAGCGCGCGACCGGGAGGCGAAAAACTGTTTTTT.

This clonotype was picked up many times. This chain links TRBV11-3 with TRBJ1-3; D is uncertain. Germline V gene data show CDR1 as SGHNT and CDR2 as YENEEA. Trimming removed 3 bases from V and 0 bases from J, with 6 bases in between. The CDR3 spans 14 residues. CDR3 sequence reads: CASSLQDSGNTIYF. CDR3 nucleotides: TGTGCCAGCAGCTTGCAAGACTCTGGAAACACCATATATTTT.

This clonotype was counted only a few times. This chain links TRBV7-9 with TRBJ2-7; the D is unclear. There are 13 residues in the CDR3. V shed 4 bases and J shed 4 bases, with 11 bases lying between them. Looked up from germline, CDR1 is SEHNR and CDR2 is FQNEAQ (reference sequence). For the CDR3, the DNA is TGTGCCAGCAGCTCAACGGGCTTATACGAGCAGTACGTC. As protein: CASSSTGLYEQYV.

In its sample, this clonotype ranks as medium-sized. V gene TRBV19 combines with J gene TRBJ2-4; D gene unclear. The length of the CDR3 is 16 residues. The V gene lost 3 bases and the J gene lost 1 base, with 13 bases spanning the gap. In germline, CDR1 is LNHDA, CDR2 SQIVND (reference sequence). The CDR3 loop is CASSIGRRGAKNIQYF. DNA of the CDR3: TGTGCCAGTAGTATTGGCCGACGTGGGGCCAAAAACATTCAGTACTTC.

In this sample, this clonotype turned up many times. The V call is TRBV5-1, the J call TRBJ1-6, with D possibly being TRBD1 (5 bases). The ends were cut back, 4 bases at V and 10 bases at J, with 18 bases in the middle. The CDR3 loop spans 15 amino acids. Germline V gene lookup returns CDR1 SGHRS and CDR2 YFSETQ. Here the CDR3 reads CASSTGTTLQSPLHF. The CDR3 region has the DNA TGCGCCAGCAGCACTGGGACGACCCTTCAGTCACCCCTCCACTTT.

This clonotype is medium-sized. This chain joins TRBV3-1 and TRBJ1-2; no definite D call. Trimming shortened V by 5 bases and J by 6 bases, and 10 bases separated the two germline ends. Germline V CDR1 and CDR2: LGHDT, YNNKEL (reference sequence). This CDR3 is 12 amino acids long. The CDR3 protein is CASSSPMHGYTF. Written as DNA, the CDR3 is TGTGCCAGCAGCTCCCCGATGCATGGCTACACCTTC. Using reference TRBV3-1 and TRBJ1-2 for the parts outside the CDR3, the full variable domain is DTAVSQTPKYLVTQMGNDKSIKCEQNLGHDTMYWYKQDSKKFLKIMFSYNNKELIINETVPNRFSPKSPDKAHLNLHINSLELGDSAVYFCASSSPMHGYTFGSGTRLTVV.

This clonotype was seen a few times. CDR3 sequence (DNA): TGTGCCAGCAGCTCCTCCGATCAGGGGGCGCGGGAGACCCAGTACTTC. Translating it yields CASSSSDQGARETQYF. This chain uses TRBV12-3 or TRBV12-4 with TRBJ2-5; TRBD1 aligns across 8 bases. V lost 6 bases, J lost 5 bases, and 14 bases stayed unmatched. This CDR3 spans 16 amino acids.

This clonotype is medium-sized by share. DNA for the CDR3: TGCAGTTCCCCTGGACAGGCCACCGCCTACGAGCAGTACTTC. As protein: CSSPGQATAYEQYF. This chain links TRBV20-1 with TRBJ2-7, with 7 bases matching TRBD1. Germline V gene data show CDR1 as DFQATT and CDR2 as SNEGSKA (reference sequence). The CDR3 consists of 14 residues. V shed 8 bases, J shed 2 bases, and the junction held 12 bases outside the gene matches.